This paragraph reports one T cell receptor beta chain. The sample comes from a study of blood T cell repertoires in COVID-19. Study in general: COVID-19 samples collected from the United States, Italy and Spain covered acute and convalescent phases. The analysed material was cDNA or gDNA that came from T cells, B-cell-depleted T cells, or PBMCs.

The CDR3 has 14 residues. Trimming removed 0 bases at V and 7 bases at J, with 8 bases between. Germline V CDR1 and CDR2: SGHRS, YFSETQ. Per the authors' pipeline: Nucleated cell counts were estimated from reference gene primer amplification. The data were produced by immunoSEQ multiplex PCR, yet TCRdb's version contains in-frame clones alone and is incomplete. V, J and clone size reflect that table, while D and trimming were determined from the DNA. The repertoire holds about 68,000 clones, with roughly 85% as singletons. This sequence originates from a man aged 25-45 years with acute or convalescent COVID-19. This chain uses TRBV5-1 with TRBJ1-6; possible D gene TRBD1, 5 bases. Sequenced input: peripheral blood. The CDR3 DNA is TGCGCCAGCAGCTTGGGACAGACAAATTCACCCCTCCACTTT. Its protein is CASSLGQTNSPLHF. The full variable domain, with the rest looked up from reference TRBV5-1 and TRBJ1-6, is KAGVTQTPRYLIKTRGQQVTLSCSPISGHRSVSWYQQTPGQGLQFLFEYFSETQRNKGNFPGRFSGRQFSNSRSEMNVSTLELGDSALYLCASSLGQTNSPLHFGNGTRLTVT.